This T cell receptor beta chain was captured by sequencing in a study of PD-1 blockade in classical Hodgkin lymphoma. Study-level points and caveats: It was reported that newly diagnosed patients had less baseline TCR diversity than healthy donors.

With respect to this clone: Its target is unknown. Compared with germline, one end of the junction differs, possibly owing to a read error.

TCRdb keeps only in-frame clones here, not all; method: immunoSEQ multiplex PCR. The sample consists of 70,000 or so clones, about 93% of them appearing once. The CDR3 totals 13 residues. CDR1 and CDR2 (germline): GTSNPN, SVGIG (reference sequence). Time point here: newly diagnosed, previously untreated cHL patient sample. Sequencing was done on a sample of peripheral blood mononuclear cells (PBMCs). V is TRBV30 and J is TRBJ1-1; D might be TRBD1 (5 bases). The receptor was derived from a human donor with classical Hodgkin lymphoma. The chain's CDR3 is CAGRGGEKSEAFF. The CDR3 nucleotides are TGTGCCGGGAGGGGAGGGGAGAAATCTGAAGCTTTCTTT.